What follows describes a single T cell receptor beta chain. Its antigen is as yet unknown. This sample was included in a study of T cell repertoires in aging, cancer and after chemotherapy. Rearranged V-D-J TRB sequences were amplified with a mixed TRB-A/B primer pool. TCRdb re-derived calls from the multiplex PCR reads in MiXCR, one entry per CDR3 protein. The sample lists about 4,900 distinct CDR3 sequences; roughly 51% were seen once. Study conclusions and caveats: Untreated cancer patients had significantly lower blood TCR diversity than age-matched healthy donors.

Trimming removed 0 bases at V and 6 bases at J, with 17 bases between. Germline values: CDR1 ENHRY, CDR2 SYGVKD. The CDR3 length is 16 residues. TCR beta rearrangements were amplified from peripheral blood genomic DNA. The V gene is TRBV10-3, the J gene TRBJ1-2; a possible D gene is TRBD1 (6 bases). The TCR was taken from a human donor in good health. Sequenced material: blood. As DNA, the CDR3 is TGTGCCATCAGTGAGTCGTGGGGACAAGGGAGGGATGGCTACACCTTC. Encoded protein: CAISESWGQGRDGYTF.